The T cell receptor (beta chain) described here comes from a study of technical replicates of blood from several donors. The length of the CDR3 is 15 residues. Germline CDR1 SGHVS, CDR2 FNYEAQ. V lost 6 bases, J lost 0 bases, and 11 bases lay in between. Repertoires were generated with immunoSEQ multiplex PCR, while TCRdb's copy carries only in-frame clones and drops some. This table holds more than 60,000 clones, just under 95% found once. The TCR sequence derives from a human donor in good health. The chain carries TRBV7-6 and TRBJ1-4; possibly TRBD1 for D (6 bases). Specimen: T cells isolated from PBMCs. DNA for the CDR3: TGTGCCAGCAGTTCCGGACAGCCAACTAATGAAAAACTGTTTTTT. Its translation is CASSSGQPTNEKLFF.